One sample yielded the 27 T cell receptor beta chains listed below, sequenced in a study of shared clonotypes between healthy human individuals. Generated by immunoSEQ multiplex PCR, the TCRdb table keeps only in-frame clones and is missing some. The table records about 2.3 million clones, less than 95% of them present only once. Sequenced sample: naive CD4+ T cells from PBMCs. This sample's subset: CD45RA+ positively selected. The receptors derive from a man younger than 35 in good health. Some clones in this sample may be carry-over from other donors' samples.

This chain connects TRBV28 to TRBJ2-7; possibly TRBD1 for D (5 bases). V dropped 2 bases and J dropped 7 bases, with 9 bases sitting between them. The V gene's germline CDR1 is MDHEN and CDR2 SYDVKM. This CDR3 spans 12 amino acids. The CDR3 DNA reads TGTGCCAGCAGTTTAATAAGACAGGAGCAGTACTTC. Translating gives CASSLIRQEQYF.

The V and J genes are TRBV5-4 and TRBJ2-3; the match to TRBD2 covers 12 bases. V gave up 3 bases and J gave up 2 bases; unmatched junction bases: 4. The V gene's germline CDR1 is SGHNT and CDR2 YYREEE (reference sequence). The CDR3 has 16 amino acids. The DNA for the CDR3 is TGTGCCAGCAGCTCCCGGACTAGCGGGACCACAGATACGCAGTATTTT. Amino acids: CASSSRTSGTTDTQYF. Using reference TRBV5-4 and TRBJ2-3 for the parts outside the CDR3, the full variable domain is ETGVTQSPTHLIKTRGQQVTLRCSSQSGHNTVSWYQQALGQGPQFIFQYYREEENGRGNFPPRFSGLQFPNYSSELNVNALELDDSALYLCASSSRTSGTTDTQYFGPGTRLTVL.

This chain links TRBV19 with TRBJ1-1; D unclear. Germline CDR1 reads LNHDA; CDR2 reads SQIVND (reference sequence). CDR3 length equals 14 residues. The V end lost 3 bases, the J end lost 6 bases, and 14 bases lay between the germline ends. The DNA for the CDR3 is TGTGCCAGTAGTATCGGAACTAGGATGGCTGAAGCTTTCTTT. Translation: CASSIGTRMAEAFF.

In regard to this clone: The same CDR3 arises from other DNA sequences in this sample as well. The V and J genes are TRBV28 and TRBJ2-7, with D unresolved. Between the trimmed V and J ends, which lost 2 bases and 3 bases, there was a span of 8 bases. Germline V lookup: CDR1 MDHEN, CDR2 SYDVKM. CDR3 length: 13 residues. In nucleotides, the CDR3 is TGTGCCAGCAGTTTACGTCAGGTCTACGAGCAGTACTTC. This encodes CASSLRQVYEQYF. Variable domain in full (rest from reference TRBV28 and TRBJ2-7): DVKVTQSSRYLVKRTGEKVFLECVQDMDHENMFWYRQDPGLGLRLIYFSYDVKMKEKGDIPEGYSVSREKKERFSLILESASTNQTSMYLCASSLRQVYEQYFGPGTRLTVT.

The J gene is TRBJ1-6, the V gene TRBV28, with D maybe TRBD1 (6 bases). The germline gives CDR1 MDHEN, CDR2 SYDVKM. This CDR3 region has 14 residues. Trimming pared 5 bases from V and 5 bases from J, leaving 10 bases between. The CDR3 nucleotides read TGTGCCAGCAGTCCCGGGACAAATAATTCACCCCTCCACTTT. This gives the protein CASSPGTNNSPLHF. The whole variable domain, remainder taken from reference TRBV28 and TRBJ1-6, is DVKVTQSSRYLVKRTGEKVFLECVQDMDHENMFWYRQDPGLGLRLIYFSYDVKMKEKGDIPEGYSVSREKKERFSLILESASTNQTSMYLCASSPGTNNSPLHFGNGTRLTVT.

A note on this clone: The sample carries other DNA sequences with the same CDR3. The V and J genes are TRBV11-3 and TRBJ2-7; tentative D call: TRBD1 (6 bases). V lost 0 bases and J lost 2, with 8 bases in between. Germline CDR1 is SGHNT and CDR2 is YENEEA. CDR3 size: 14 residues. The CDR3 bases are TGTGCCAGCAGCTTAGACGCAGGGGCCTACGAGCAGTACTTC. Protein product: CASSLDAGAYEQYF. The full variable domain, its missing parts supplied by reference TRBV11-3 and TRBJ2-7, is EAGVVQSPRYKIIEKKQPVAFWCNPISGHNTLYWYLQNLGQGPELLIRYENEEAVDDSQLPKDRFSAERLKGVDSTLKIQPAELGDSAVYLCASSLDAGAYEQYFGPGTRLTVT.

CDR3 nucleotides: TGTGCCAGCAGCCCCCGAGCGGGAGGCTGGACCGGGGAGCTGTTTTTT. Its translation is CASSPRAGGWTGELFF. The J gene is TRBJ2-2, the V gene TRBV7-2; the match to TRBD2 covers 9 bases. V lost 5 bases to trimming and J lost 5 bases; unmatched junction nucleotides: 9. Looked up from germline, CDR1 is SGHTA and CDR2 is FQGNSA. The CDR3 totals 16 residues.

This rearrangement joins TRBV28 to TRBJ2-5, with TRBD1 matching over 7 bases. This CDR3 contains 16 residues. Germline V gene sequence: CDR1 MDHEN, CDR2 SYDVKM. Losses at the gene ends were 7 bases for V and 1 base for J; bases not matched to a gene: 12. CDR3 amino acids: CASTFHPGDSQETQYF. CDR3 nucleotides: TGTGCCAGCACCTTCCACCCCGGGGACAGCCAAGAGACCCAGTACTTC.

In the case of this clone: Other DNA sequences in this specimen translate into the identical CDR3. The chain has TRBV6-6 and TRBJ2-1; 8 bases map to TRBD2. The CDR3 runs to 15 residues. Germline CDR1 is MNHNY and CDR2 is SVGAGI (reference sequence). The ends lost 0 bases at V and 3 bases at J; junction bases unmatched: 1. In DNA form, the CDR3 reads TGTGCCAGCAGTTACTCGAGCGGGAGCTACAATGAGCAGTTCTTC. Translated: CASSYSSGSYNEQFF.

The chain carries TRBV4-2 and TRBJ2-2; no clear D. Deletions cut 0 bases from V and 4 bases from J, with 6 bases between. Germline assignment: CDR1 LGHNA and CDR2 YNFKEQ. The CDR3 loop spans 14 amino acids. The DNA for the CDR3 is TGTGCCAGCAGCCAAGAGATCGGCACCGGGGAGCTGTTTTTT. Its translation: CASSQEIGTGELFF.

CDR3: CASSTRDPQELPDTQYF. The CDR3 coding sequence is TGTGCCAGCAGCACCCGCGACCCCCAGGAGTTACCAGATACGCAGTATTTT. The gene calls are TRBV21-1 and TRBJ2-3. TRBV21-1 is annotated as a pseudogene. CDR3 length equals 17 residues.

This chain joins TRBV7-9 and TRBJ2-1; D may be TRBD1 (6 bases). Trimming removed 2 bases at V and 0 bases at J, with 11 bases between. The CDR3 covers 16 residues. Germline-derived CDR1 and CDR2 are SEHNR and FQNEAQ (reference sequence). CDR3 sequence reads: CASSLIGGNSYNEQFF. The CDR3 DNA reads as TGTGCCAGCAGCTTAATAGGGGGAAACTCCTACAATGAGCAGTTCTTC.

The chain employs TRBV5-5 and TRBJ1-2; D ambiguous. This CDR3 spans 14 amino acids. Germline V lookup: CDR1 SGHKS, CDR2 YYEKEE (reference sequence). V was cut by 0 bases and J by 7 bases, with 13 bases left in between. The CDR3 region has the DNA TGTGCCAGCAGCTTGGCGGGAACTGGCTCTGGCTACACCTTC. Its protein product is CASSLAGTGSGYTF.

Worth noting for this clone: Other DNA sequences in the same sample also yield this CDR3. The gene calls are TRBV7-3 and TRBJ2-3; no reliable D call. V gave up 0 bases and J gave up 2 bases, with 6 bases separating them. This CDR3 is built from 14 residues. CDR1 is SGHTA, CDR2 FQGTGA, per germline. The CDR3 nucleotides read TGTGCCAGCAGCTTAACGGGATTCACAGATACGCAGTATTTT. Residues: CASSLTGFTDTQYF.

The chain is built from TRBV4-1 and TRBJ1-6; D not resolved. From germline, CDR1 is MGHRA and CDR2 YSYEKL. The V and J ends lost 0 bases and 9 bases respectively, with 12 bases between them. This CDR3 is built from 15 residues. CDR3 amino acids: CASSQDGYSPSPLHF. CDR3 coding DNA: TGCGCCAGCAGCCAAGACGGGTATAGCCCTTCACCCCTCCACTTT.

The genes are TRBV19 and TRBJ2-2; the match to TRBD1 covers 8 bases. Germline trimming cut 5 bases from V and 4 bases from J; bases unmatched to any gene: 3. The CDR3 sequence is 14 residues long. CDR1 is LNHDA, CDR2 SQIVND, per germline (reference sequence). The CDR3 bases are TGTGCCAGTAGTCAGGGGGCAGTCACCGGGGAGCTGTTTTTT. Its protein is CASSQGAVTGELFF.

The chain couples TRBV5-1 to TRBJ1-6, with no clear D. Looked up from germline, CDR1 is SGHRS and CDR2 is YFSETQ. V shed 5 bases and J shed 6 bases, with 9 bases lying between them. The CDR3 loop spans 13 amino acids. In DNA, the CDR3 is TGCGCCAGCAGTCCGGAATTTAATTCACCCCTCCACTTT. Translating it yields CASSPEFNSPLHF. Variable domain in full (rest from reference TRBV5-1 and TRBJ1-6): KAGVTQTPRYLIKTRGQQVTLSCSPISGHRSVSWYQQTPGQGLQFLFEYFSETQRNKGNFPGRFSGRQFSNSRSEMNVSTLELGDSALYLCASSPEFNSPLHFGNGTRLTVT.

In DNA, the CDR3 is TGTGCCAGCTCACCAATCGCGGGAGCGGGGTCTGAAGATACGCAGTATTTT. The encoded protein is CASSPIAGAGSEDTQYF. The rearrangement joins TRBV18 to TRBJ2-3, with 7 bases lining up with TRBD2. Germline CDR1 KGHSH, CDR2 LQKENI. The V and J ends lost 2 bases and 5 bases, in that order; junction bases with no gene match: 13. The CDR3 totals 17 residues. Full variable domain (outside the CDR3, taken from reference TRBV18 and TRBJ2-3): NAGVMQNPRHLVRRRGQEARLRCSPMKGHSHVYWYRQLPEEGLKFMVYLQKENIIDESGMPKERFSAEFPKEGPSILRIQQVVRGDSAAYFCASSPIAGAGSEDTQYFGPGTRLTVL.

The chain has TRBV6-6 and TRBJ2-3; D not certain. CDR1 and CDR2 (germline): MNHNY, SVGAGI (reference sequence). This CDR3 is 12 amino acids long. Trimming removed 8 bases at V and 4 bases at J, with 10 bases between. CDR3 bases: TGTGCCAGCGGCGCGATTCCAGATACGCAGTATTTT. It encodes CASGAIPDTQYF.

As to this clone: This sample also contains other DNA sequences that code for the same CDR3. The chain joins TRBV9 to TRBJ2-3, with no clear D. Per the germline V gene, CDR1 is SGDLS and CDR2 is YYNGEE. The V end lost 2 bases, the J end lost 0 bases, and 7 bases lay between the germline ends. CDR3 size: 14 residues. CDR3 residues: CASSVVGSTDTQYF. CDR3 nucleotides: TGTGCCAGCAGCGTTGTGGGGAGCACAGATACGCAGTATTTT. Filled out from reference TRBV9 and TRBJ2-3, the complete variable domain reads DSGVTQTPKHLITATGQRVTLRCSPRSGDLSVYWYQQSLDQGLQFLIQYYNGEERAKGNILERFSAQQFPDLHSELNLSSLELGDSALYFCASSVVGSTDTQYFGPGTRLTVL.

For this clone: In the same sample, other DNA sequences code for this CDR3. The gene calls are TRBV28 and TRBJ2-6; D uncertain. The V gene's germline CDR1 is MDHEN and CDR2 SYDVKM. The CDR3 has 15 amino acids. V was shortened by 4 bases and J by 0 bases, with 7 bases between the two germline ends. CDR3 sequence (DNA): TGTGCCAGCAGTTCCCCCGGCTCTGGGGCCAACGTCCTGACTTTC. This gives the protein CASSSPGSGANVLTF.

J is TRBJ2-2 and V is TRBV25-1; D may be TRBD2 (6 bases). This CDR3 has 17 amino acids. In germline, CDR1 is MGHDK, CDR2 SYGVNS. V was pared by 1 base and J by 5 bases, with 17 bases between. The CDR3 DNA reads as TGTGCCAGCAGTGAATTTGGGGGAGGCACTTCAACCGGGGAGCTGTTTTTT. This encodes CASSEFGGGTSTGELFF. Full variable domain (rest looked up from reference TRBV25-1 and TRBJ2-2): EADIYQTPRYLVIGTGKKITLECSQTMGHDKMYWYQQDPGMELHLIHYSYGVNSTEKGDLSSESTVSRIRTEHFPLTLESARPSHTSQYLCASSEFGGGTSTGELFFGEGSRLTVL.

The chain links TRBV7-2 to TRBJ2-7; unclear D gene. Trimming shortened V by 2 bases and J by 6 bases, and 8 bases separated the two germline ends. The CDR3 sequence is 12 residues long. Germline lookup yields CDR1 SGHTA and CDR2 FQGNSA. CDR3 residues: CASSLFPSEQYF. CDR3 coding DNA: TGTGCCAGCAGCTTATTCCCGTCCGAGCAGTACTTC.

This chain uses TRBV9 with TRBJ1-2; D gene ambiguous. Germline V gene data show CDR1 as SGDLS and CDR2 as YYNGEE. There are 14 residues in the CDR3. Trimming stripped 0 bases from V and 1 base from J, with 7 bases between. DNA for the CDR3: TGTGCCAGCAGCGTAGAATGGGGTAACTATGGCTACACCTTC. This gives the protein CASSVEWGNYGYTF.

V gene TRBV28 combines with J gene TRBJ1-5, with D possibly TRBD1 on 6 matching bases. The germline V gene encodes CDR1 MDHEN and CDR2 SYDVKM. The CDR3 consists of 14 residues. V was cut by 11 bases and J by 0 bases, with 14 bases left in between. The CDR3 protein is CAARGQSSNQPQHF. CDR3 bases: TGTGCCGCCAGGGGCCAGAGTAGCAATCAGCCCCAGCATTTT. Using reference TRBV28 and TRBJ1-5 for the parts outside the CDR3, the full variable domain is DVKVTQSSRYLVKRTGEKVFLECVQDMDHENMFWYRQDPGLGLRLIYFSYDVKMKEKGDIPEGYSVSREKKERFSLILESASTNQTSMYLCAARGQSSNQPQHFGDGTRLSIL.

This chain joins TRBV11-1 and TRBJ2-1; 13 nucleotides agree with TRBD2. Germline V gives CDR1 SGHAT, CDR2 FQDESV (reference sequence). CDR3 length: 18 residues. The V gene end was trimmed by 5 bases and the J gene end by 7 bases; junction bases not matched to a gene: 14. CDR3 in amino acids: CASSKPGTSGTGLNEQFF. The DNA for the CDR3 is TGTGCCAGCAGCAAGCCCGGGACTAGCGGGACGGGTTTGAATGAGCAGTTCTTC.

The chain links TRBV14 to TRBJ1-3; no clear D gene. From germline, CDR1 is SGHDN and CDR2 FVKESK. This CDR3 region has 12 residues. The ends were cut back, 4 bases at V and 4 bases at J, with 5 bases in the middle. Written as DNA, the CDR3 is TGTGCCAGCAGCCTCGCCGGAAACACCATATATTTT. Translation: CASSLAGNTIYF.